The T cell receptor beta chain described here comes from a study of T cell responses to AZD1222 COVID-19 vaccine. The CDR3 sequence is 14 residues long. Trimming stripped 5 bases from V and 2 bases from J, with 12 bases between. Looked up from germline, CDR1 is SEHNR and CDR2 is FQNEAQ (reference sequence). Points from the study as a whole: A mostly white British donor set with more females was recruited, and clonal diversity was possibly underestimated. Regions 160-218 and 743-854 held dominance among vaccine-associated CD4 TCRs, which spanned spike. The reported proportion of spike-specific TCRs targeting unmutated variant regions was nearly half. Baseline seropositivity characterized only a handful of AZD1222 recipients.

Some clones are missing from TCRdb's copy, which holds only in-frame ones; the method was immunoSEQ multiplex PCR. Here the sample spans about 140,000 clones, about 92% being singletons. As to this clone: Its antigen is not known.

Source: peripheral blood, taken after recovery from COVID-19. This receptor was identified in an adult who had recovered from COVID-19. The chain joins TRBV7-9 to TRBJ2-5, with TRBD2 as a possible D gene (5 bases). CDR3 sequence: CASSPPGIQETQYF. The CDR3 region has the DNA TGTGCCAGCAGCCCGCCCGGGATTCAAGAGACCCAGTACTTC.